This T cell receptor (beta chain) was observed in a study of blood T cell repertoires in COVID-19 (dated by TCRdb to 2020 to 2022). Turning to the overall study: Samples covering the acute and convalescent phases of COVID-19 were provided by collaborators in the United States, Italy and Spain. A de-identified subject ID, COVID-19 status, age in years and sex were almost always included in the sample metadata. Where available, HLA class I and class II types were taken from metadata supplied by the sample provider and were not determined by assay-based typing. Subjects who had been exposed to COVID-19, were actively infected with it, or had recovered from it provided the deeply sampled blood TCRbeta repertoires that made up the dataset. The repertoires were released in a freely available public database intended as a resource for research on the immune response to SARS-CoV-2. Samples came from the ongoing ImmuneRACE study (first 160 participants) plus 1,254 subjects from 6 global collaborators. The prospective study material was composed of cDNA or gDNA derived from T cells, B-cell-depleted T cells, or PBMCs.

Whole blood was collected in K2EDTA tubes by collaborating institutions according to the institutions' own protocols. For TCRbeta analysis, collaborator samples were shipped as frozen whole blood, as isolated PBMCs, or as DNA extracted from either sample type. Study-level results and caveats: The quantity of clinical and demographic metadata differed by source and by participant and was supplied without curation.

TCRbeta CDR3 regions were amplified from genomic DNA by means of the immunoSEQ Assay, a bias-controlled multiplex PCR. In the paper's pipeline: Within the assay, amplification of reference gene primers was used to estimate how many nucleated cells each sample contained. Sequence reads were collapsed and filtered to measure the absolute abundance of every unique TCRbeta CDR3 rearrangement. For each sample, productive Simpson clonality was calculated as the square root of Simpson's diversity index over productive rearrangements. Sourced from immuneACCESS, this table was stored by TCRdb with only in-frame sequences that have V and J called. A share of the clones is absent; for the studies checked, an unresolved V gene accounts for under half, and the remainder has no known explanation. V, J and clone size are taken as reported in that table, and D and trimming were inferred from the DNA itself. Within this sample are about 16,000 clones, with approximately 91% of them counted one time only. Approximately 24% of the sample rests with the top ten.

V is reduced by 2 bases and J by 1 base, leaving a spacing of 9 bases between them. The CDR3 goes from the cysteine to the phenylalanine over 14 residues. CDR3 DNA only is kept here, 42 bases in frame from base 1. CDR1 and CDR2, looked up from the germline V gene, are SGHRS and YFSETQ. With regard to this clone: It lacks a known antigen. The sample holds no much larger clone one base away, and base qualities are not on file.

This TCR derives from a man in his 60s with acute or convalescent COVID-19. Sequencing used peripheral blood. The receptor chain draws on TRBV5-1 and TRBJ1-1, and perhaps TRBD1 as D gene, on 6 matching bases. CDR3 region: CASSLGQWNTEAFF. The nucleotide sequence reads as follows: TGCGCCAGCAGCTTAGGACAGTGGAACACTGAAGCTTTCTTT.